Many counts were recorded for the clone carrying this TCR beta chain. The data are from a study of T cells in Graves' hyperthyroidism and ophthalmopathy. V was clipped by 3 bases and J by 8 bases; unmatched bases: 4. The CDR3 contains 13 residues. Germline CDR1 is MDHEN and CDR2 is SYDVKM. Amplification of TCR beta CDR3 regions used RNA as the template. An initial round of RT-PCR targeting the TCR CDR3 relied on the HTBI primer set. TCRdb redid the calling of the multiplex PCR reads with MiXCR, one entry per CDR3 protein. The sample has around 440,000 distinct CDR3 sequences; 15% to 18% are singletons.

This rearrangement joins TRBV28 to TRBJ2-1; TRBD2 matches at 7 bases. The TCR comes from a woman younger than 30 with Graves' hyperthyroidism. The source material was blood. The CDR3, as DNA: TGTGCCAGCAGTTTGCGGGAGACCCATGAGCAGTTCTTC. Residues: CASSLRETHEQFF.